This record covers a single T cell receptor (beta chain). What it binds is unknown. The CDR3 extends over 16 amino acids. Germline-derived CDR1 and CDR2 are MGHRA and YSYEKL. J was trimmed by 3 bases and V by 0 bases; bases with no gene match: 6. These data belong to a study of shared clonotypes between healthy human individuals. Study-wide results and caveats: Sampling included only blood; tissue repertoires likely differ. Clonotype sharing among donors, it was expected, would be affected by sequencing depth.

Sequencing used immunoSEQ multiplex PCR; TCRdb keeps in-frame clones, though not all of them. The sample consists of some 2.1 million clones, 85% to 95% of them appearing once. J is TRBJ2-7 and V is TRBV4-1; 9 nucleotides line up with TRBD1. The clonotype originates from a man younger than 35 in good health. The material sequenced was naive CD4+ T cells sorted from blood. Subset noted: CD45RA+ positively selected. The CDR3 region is CASSQDPDRGIYEQYF. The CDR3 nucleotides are TGCGCCAGCAGCCAAGATCCCGACAGGGGGATCTACGAGCAGTACTTC.